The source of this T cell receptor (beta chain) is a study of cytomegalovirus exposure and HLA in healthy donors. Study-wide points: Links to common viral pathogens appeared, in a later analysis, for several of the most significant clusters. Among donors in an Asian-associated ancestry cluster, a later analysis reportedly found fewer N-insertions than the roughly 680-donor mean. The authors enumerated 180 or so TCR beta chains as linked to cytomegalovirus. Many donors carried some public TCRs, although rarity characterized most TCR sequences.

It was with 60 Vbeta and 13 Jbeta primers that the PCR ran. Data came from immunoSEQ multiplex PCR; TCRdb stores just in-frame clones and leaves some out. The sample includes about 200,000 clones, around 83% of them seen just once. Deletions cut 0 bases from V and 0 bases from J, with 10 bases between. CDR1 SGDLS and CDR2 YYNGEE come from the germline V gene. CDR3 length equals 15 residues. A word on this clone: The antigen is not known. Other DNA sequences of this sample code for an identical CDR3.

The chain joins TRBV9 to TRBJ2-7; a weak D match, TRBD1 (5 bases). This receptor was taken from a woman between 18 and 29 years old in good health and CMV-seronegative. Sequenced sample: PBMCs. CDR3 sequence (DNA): TGTGCCAGCAGCGTAGAGGCAGGGCCCTCCTACGAGCAGTACTTC. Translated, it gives CASSVEAGPSYEQYF.